This entry lists 10 T cell receptor beta chains sequenced from one sample in a study of cytomegalovirus exposure and HLA in healthy donors. Profiled with immunoSEQ multiplex PCR; TCRdb holds only in-frame clones, not every one. Of 260,000 or so clones in the sample, just under 90% were seen once. Sequenced: PBMCs. These receptors all come from a young man in good health and CMV-seronegative.

This clone was observed a single time. The chain links TRBV5-1 to TRBJ2-3; 12 nucleotides match TRBD2. The CDR3 is made up of 17 amino acids. Germline V gene sequence: CDR1 SGHRS, CDR2 YFSETQ. Trimming took 0 bases from V and 2 from J; bases not matched to a gene: 4. In nucleotides, the CDR3 is TGCGCCAGCAGCTTGGAGGGACTAGCGGGTCCCACAGATACGCAGTATTTT. Its protein product is CASSLEGLAGPTDTQYF.

This clone was counted once. The chain recombines TRBV5-4 with TRBJ2-3; 10 bases are a match to TRBD2. The trim removed 4 bases at V and 2 bases at J, leaving 7 bases unmatched. This CDR3 spans 16 amino acids. Germline CDR1 is SGHNT and CDR2 is YYREEE (reference sequence). The CDR3 DNA reads TGTGCCAGCAGCCCACCTCTAGCGGGGGTCACAGATACGCAGTATTTT. It is translated as CASSPPLAGVTDTQYF.

The chain is built from TRBV6-5 and TRBJ1-5; perhaps TRBD1 as D (6 bases). The ends were cut back, 6 bases at V and 2 bases at J, with 14 bases in the middle. CDR3 size: 15 residues. CDR1 MNHEY and CDR2 SVGAGI come from the germline V gene. CDR3 DNA: TGTGCCAGCAGCCGCGACAGGCTGGGCAATCAGCCCCAGCATTTT. This gives the protein CASSRDRLGNQPQHF.

This clone has only a few counts. This chain joins TRBV7-9 and TRBJ1-2, with a possible D match to TRBD1 (5 bases). Germline V gene data show CDR1 as SEHNR and CDR2 as FQNEAQ (reference sequence). The CDR3 consists of 14 residues. Trimming took 4 bases from V and 2 from J, leaving 11 bases between them. The CDR3: CASSWKGPNYGYTF. The CDR3 DNA reads as TGTGCCAGCAGCTGGAAGGGGCCAAACTATGGCTACACCTTC.

This chain joins TRBV7-6 and TRBJ2-7, with a possible D match to TRBD2 (6 bases). V was trimmed by 1 base and J by 0 bases, leaving 10 bases between them. CDR3 length equals 15 residues. Germline-derived CDR1 and CDR2 are SGHVS and FNYEAQ. The CDR3 protein is CASSLDERASYEQYF. CDR3 nucleotide sequence: TGTGCCAGCAGCTTAGACGAGCGGGCCTCCTACGAGCAGTACTTC.

V gene TRBV7-9 combines with J gene TRBJ1-2, with 8 nucleotides matching TRBD1. The CDR3 has 14 residues. Germline CDR1 is SEHNR and CDR2 is FQNEAQ (reference sequence). V dropped 3 bases and J dropped 6; count of bases not matched to a gene: 6. The CDR3 bases are TGTGCCAGCAGCTTGCCCGGACAGGGAGATGGCTACACCTTC. Its translation is CASSLPGQGDGYTF.

The chain uses TRBV6-1 and TRBJ1-2; a weak D match, TRBD1 (6 bases). Trimming shortened V by 6 bases and J by 7 bases, and 21 bases separated the two germline ends. The germline gives CDR1 MNHNS, CDR2 SASEGT. CDR3 length: 15 amino acids. The CDR3, as DNA: TGTGCCAGCAGGCCGGAGACAGGAATGGGGGCTGGCTACACCTTC. It encodes CASRPETGMGAGYTF.

This chain uses TRBV7-2 with TRBJ2-1; no reliable D call. V lost 1 base and J 0 bases, leaving 7 bases between the germline ends. The germline CDR1 and CDR2 sequences are SGHTA and FQGNSA. This CDR3 has 15 amino acids. CDR3 protein: CASSLGQHSYNEQFF. In nucleotides, the CDR3 is TGTGCCAGCAGCTTAGGTCAACACTCCTACAATGAGCAGTTCTTC.

The V gene is TRBV5-1, the J gene TRBJ2-1; TRBD2 might be the D (5 bases). This CDR3 is built from 13 residues. Germline V CDR1 and CDR2: SGHRS, YFSETQ. The CDR3, as DNA: TGCGCGAGCGGTGCGGCCTCCTACAATGAGCAGTTCTTC. This sequence encodes CASGAASYNEQFF.

V gene TRBV7-3 combines with J gene TRBJ2-7; 13 positions agree with TRBD2. The J segment lost 5 bases and the V segment lost 4 bases, leaving 8 bases of the junction unmatched. This CDR3 has 16 residues. The germline gives CDR1 SGHTA, CDR2 FQGTGA. The CDR3 loop reads CASSSRGLAGVDEQYF. CDR3 in DNA: TGTGCCAGCAGCTCCCGTGGACTAGCGGGAGTTGACGAGCAGTACTTC.